These 3 T cell receptor beta chains originate from one sample sequenced in a study of blood T cell repertoires in COVID-19. The repertoire was sequenced with immunoSEQ multiplex PCR; TCRdb's copy has only in-frame clones and lacks some. The sample shows over 200,000 clones, roughly 80% of them seen only once. The sequenced material came from peripheral blood. The receptors shown here come from a woman of 80 years or more with active or convalescent COVID-19.

This chain uses TRBV6-5 with TRBJ1-6, with D possibly being TRBD1 (6 bases). This CDR3 comprises 14 residues. Germline V lookup: CDR1 MNHEY, CDR2 SVGAGI. Trimming removed 8 bases at V and 7 bases at J, with 15 bases between. CDR3: CASGIGTYNSPLHF. DNA of the CDR3: TGTGCCAGCGGAATCGGGACATACAATTCACCCCTCCACTTT.

This chain uses TRBV29-1 with TRBJ2-7, with D perhaps TRBD2 (5 bases). The CDR3 is 16 residues long. Germline CDR1 reads SQVTM; CDR2 reads ANQGSEA. V lost 2 bases, J lost 3 bases, and 20 bases lay in between. CDR3 bases: TGCAGCGTTGAATTTATGGACTCGGACCTTGACTACGAGCAGTACTTC. Amino acid sequence: CSVEFMDSDLDYEQYF.

For the CDR3, the DNA is TGTGCCAGCAGCTTAGGGGCAGGGGGCGAGCAGTACTTC. It specifies CASSLGAGGEQYF. This chain joins TRBV7-8 and TRBJ2-7, with 7 positions matching TRBD1. The V gene's germline CDR1 is SGHVS and CDR2 FQNEAQ. V lost 1 base to trimming and J lost 6 bases; unmatched junction nucleotides: 3. There are 13 residues in the CDR3.